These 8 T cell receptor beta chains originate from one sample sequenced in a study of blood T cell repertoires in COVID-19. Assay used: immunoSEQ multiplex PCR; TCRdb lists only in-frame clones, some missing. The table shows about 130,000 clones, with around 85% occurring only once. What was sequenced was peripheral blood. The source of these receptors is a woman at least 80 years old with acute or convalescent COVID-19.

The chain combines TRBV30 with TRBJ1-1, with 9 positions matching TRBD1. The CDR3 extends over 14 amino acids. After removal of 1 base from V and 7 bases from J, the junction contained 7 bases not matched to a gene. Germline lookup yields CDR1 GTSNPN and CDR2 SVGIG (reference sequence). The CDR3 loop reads CAWSAGTGNDEAFF. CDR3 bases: TGTGCCTGGAGTGCCGGGACAGGGAATGATGAAGCTTTCTTT. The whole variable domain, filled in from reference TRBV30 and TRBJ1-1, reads SQTIHQWPATLVQPVGSPLSLECTVEGTSNPNLYWYRQAAGRGLQLLFYSVGIGQISSEVPQNLSASRPQDRQFILSSKKLLLSDSGFYLCAWSAGTGNDEAFFGQGTRLTVV.

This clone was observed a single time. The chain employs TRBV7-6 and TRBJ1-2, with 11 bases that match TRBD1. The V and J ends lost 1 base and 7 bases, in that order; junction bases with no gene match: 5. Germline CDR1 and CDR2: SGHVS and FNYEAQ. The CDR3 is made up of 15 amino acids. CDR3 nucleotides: TGTGCCAGCAGCTTAGTTGGACAGGGGGCGTCTGGCTACACCTTC. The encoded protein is CASSLVGQGASGYTF.

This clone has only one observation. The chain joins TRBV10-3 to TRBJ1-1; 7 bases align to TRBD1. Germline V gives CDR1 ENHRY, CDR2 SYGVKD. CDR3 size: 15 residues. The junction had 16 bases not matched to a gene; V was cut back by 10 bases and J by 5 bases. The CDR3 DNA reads TGTGCCACCGGCAGGGCGACAGGGCTGGGTACTGAAGCTTTCTTT. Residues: CATGRATGLGTEAFF.

The CDR3 DNA reads as TGTGCCACCAGCTCTACCTACGGCCGCCTAGGAGAGACCCAGTACTTC. Translated: CATSSTYGRLGETQYF. V gene TRBV15 combines with J gene TRBJ2-5; D remains ambiguous. V was cut by 5 bases and J by 4 bases, with 20 bases left in between. Germline CDR1 is LNHNV and CDR2 is YYDKDF (reference sequence). This CDR3 is 16 amino acids long. Using reference TRBV15 and TRBJ2-5 for the parts outside the CDR3, the full variable domain is DAMVIQNPRYQVTQFGKPVTLSCSQTLNHNVMYWYQQKSSQAPKLLFHYYDKDFNNEADTPDNFQSRRPNTSFCFLDIRSPGLGDTAMYLCATSSTYGRLGETQYFGPGTRLLVL.

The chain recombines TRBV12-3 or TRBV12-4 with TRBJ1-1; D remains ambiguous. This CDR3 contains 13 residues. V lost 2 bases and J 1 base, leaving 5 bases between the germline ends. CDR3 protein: CASSLTSNTEAFF. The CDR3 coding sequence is TGTGCCAGCAGTTTAACTTCGAACACTGAAGCTTTCTTT.

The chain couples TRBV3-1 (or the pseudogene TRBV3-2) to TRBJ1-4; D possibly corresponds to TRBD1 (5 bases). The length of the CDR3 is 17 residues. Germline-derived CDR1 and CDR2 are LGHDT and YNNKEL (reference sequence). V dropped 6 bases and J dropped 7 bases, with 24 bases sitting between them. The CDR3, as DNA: TGTGCCAGCAGTCTCTGGGGAGGGGCCGTGGAGGTTGAAAAACTGTTTTTT. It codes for CASSLWGGAVEVEKLFF.

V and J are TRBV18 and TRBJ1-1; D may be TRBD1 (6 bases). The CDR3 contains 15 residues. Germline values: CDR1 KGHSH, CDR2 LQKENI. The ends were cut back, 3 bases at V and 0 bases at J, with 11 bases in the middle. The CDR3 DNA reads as TGTGCCAGCTCACCCTCTGCAGGGGTGAACACTGAAGCTTTCTTT. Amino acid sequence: CASSPSAGVNTEAFF.

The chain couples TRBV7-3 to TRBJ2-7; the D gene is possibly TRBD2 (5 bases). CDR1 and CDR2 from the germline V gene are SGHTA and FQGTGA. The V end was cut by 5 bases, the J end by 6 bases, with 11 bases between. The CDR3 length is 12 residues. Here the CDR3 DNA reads TGTGCCAGCAGCGTCGGGAACGGCGAGCAGTACTTC. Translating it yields CASSVGNGEQYF.